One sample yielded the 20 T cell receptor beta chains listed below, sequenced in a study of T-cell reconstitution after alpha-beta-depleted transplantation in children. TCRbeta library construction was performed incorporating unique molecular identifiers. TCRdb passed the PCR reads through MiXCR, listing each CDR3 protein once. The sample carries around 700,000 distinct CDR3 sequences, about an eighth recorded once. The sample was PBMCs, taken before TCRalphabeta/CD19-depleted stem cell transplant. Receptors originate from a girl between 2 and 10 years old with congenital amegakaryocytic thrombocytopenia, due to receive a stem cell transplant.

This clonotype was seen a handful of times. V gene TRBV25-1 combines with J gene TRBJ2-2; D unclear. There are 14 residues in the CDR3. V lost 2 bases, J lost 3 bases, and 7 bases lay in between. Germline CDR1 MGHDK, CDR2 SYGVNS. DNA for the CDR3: TGTGCCAGCAGTGAAAGTCGTTACACCGGGGAGCTGTTTTTT. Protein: CASSESRYTGELFF.

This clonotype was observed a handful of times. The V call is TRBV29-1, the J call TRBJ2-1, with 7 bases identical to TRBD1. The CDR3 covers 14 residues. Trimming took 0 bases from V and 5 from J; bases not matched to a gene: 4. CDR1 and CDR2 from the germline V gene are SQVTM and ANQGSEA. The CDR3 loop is CSVEDGTVDNEQFF. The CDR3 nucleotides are TGCAGCGTTGAAGATGGGACAGTTGACAATGAGCAGTTCTTC.

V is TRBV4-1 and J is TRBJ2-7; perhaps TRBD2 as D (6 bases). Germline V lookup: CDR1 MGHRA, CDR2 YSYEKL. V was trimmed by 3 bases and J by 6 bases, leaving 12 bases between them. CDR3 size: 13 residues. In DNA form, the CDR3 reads TGCGCCAGCAGCCACCTAACCGGGGGCGAGCAGTACTTC. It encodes CASSHLTGGEQYF.

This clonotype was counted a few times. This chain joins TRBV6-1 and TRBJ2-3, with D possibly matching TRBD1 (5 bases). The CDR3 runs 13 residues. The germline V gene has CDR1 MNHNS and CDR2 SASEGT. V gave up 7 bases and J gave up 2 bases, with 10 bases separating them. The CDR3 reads CASMQGATDTQYF. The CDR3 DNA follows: TGTGCCAGCATGCAGGGTGCCACAGATACGCAGTATTTT.

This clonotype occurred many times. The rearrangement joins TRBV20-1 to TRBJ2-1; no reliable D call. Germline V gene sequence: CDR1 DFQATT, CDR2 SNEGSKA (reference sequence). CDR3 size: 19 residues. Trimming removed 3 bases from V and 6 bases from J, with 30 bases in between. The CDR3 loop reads CSASFTPYRIYLISNEQFF. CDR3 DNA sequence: TGCAGTGCTAGTTTCACACCATATAGGATCTATCTAATTTCCAATGAGCAGTTCTTC.

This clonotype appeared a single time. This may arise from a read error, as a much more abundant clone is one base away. CDR3 nucleotides: TGTGCCAGCAGTTTAGCGTCGGCAGGGTGGAATCAGCCCCAGCCTTTT. Amino acids: CASSLASAGWNQPQPF. V and J are TRBV12-3 or TRBV12-4 and TRBJ1-5; D possibly corresponds to TRBD1 (5 bases). This CDR3 is built from 16 residues.

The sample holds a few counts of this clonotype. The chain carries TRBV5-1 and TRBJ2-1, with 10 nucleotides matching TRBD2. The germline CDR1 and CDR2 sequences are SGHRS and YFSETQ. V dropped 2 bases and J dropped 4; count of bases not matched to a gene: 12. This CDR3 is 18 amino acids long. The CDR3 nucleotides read TGCGCCAGCAGCTTCCTGAAGACTAGCGGGTGGGTTTACAATGAGCAGTTCTTC. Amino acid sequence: CASSFLKTSGWVYNEQFF.

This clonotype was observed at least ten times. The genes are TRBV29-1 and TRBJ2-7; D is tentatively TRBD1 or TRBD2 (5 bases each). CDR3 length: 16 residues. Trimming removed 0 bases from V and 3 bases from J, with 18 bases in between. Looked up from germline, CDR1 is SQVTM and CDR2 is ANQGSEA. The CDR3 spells CSVEEGVGKGGYEQYF. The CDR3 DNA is TGCAGCGTTGAAGAGGGGGTGGGCAAAGGTGGCTACGAGCAGTACTTC.

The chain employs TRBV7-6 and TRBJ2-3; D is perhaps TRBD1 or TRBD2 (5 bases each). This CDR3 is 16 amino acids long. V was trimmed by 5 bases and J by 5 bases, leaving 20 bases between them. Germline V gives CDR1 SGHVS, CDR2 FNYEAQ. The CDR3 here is CASSLPPGTPGDTQYF. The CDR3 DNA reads TGTGCCAGCAGCCTTCCACCCGGGACCCCGGGAGATACGCAGTATTTT.

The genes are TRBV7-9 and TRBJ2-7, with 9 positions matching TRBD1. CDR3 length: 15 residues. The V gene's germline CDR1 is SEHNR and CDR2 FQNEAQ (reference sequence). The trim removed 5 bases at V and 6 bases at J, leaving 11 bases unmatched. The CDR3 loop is CASSPRDRERFEQYF. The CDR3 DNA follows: TGTGCCAGCAGCCCCCGGGACAGGGAGCGTTTCGAGCAGTACTTC.

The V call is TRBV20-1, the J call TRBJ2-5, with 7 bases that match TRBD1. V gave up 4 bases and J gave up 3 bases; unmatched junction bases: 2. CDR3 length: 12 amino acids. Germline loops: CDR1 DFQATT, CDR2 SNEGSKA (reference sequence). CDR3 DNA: TGCAGTGCTAACGACAGGGAAGAGACCCAGTACTTC. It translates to CSANDREETQYF.

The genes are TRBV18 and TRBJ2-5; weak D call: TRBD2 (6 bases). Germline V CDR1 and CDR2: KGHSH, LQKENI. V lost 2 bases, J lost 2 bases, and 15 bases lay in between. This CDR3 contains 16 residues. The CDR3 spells CASSPGGSALQETQYF. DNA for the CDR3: TGTGCCAGCTCACCAGGGGGGAGTGCGCTTCAAGAGACCCAGTACTTC.

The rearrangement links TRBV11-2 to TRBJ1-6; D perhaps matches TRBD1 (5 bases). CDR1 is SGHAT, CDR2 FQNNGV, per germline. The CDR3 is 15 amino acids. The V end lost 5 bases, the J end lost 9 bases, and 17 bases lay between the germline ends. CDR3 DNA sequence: TGTGCCAGCAGCCCAAGCGCGGGGGAGGGTTCACCCCTCCACTTT. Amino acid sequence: CASSPSAGEGSPLHF.

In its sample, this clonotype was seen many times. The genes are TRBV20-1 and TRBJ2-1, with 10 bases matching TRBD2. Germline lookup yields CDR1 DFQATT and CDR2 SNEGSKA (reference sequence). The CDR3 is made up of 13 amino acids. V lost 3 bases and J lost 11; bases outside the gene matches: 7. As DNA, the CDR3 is TGCAGTGCTAGCCGGACTAGCGGAGAAAAGCAGTTCTTC. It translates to CSASRTSGEKQFF.

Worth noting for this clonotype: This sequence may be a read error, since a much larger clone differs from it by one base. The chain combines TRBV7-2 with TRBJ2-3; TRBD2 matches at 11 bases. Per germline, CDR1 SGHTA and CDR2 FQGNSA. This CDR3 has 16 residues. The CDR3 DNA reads TGTCCCAGCAGCTGGGGGACTAGCGGCAGCACAGATACGCAGTATTTT. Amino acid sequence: CPSSWGTSGSTDTQYF. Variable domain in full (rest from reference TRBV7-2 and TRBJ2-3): GAGVSQSPSNKVTEKGKDVELRCDPISGHTALYWYRQSLGQGLEFLIYFQGNSAPDKSGLPSDRFSAERTGGSVSTLTIQRTQQEDSAVYLCPSSWGTSGSTDTQYFGPGTRLTVL.

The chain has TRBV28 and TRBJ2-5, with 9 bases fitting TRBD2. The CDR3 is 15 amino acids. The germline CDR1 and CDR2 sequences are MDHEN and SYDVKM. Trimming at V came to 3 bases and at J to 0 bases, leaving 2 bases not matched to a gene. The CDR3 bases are TGTGCCAGCAGTTTTAGCGGGAGAAACCAAGAGACCCAGTACTTC. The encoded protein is CASSFSGRNQETQYF.

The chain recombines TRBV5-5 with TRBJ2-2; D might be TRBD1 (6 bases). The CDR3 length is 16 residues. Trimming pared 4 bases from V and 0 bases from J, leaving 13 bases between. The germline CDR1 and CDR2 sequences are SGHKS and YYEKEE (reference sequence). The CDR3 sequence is CASSPFTGTNTGELFF. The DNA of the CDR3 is TGTGCCAGCAGCCCTTTTACAGGGACGAACACCGGGGAGCTGTTTTTT.

The CDR3 here is CSARVQGAGWDTEAFF. The CDR3 nucleotides are TGCAGTGCTAGAGTACAGGGGGCCGGTTGGGACACTGAAGCTTTCTTT. The gene calls are TRBV20-1 and TRBJ1-1; 9 bases are shared with TRBD1. The CDR3 contains 16 residues. Germline CDR1 is DFQATT and CDR2 is SNEGSKA (reference sequence). The V gene end was trimmed by 1 base and the J gene end by 3 bases; junction bases not matched to a gene: 9.

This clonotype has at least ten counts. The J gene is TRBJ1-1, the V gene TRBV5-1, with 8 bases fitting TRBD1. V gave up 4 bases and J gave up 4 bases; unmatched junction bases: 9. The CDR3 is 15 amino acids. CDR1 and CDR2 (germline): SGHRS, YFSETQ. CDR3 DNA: TGCGCCAGCAGCGGACAGGGCCAACCGGGCACTGAAGCTTTCTTT. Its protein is CASSGQGQPGTEAFF.

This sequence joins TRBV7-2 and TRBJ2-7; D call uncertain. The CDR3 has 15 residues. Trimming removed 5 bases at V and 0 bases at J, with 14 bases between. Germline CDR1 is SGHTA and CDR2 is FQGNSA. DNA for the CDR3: TGTGCCAGCAGCCTTTCATGGAGCGACTCCTACGAGCAGTACTTC. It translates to CASSLSWSDSYEQYF.